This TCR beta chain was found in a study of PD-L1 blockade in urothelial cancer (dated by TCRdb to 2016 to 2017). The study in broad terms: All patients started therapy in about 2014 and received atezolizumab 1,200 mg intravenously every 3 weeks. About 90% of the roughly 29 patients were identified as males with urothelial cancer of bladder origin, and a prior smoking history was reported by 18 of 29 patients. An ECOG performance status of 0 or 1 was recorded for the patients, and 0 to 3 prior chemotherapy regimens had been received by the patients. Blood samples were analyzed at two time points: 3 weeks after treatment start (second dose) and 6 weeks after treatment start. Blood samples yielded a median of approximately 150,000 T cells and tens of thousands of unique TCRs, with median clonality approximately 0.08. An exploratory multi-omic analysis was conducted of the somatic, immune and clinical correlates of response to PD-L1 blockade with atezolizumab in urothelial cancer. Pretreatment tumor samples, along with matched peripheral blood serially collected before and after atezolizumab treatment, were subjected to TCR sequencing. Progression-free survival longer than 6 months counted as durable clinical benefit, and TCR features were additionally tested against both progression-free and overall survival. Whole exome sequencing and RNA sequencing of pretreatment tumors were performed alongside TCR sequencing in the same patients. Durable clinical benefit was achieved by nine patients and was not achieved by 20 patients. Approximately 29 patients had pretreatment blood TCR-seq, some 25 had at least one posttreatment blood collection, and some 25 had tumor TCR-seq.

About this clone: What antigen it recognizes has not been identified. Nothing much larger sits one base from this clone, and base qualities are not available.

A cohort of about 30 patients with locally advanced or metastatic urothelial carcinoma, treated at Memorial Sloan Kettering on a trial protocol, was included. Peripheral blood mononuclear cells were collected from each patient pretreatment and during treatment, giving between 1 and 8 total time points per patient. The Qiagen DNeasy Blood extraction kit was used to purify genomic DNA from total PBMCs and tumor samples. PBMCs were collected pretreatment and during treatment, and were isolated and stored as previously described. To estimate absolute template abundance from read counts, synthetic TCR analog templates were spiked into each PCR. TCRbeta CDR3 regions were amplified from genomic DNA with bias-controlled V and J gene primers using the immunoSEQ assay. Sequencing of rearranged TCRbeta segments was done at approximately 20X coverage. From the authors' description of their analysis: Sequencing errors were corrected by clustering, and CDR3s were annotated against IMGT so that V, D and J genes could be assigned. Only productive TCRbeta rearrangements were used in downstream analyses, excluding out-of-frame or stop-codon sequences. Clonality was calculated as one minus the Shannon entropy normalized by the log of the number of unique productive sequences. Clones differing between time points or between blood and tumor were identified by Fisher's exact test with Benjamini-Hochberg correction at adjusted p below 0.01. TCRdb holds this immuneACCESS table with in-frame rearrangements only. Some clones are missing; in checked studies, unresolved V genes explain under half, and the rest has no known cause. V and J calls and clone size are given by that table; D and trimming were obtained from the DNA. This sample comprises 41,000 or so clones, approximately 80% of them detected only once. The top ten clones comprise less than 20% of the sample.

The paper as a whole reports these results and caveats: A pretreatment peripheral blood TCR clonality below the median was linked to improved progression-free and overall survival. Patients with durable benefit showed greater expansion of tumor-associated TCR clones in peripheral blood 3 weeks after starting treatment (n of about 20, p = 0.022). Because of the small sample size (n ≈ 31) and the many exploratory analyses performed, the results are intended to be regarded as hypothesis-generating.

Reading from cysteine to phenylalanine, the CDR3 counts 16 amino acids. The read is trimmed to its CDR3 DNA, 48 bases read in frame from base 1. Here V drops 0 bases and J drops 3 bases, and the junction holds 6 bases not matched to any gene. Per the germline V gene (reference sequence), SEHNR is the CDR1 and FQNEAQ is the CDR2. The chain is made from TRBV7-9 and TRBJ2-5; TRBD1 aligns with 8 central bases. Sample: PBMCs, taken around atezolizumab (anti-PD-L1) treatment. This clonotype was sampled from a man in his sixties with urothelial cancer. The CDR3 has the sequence CASSLAGTGDEETQYF. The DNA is TGTGCCAGCAGCTTAGCCGGGACAGGAGACGAAGAGACCCAGTACTTC.